The source of this T cell receptor (beta chain) is a study of blood T cells in healthy people across ages. Broader study findings: Whereas aged donors had fewer naive CD4+ cells, long-lived donors had more of them and higher diversity. Leaving the PBMCs unsorted stopped any conclusive comparison of naive versus antigen-experienced cells.

Comment on this clonotype: What it binds is not known. At one boundary the junction diverges from the germline segment, which might be a read error.

With a J-beta primer mix and a sample-barcoded 5' primer, a second PCR ran 7 to 11 cycles. The template-switch adaptor was a 5' adaptor with 12 random nucleotides. It tagged each cDNA molecule. One entry per CDR3 protein results from TCRdb running MiXCR on the 5' RACE reads. The sample holds 550,000 to 700,000 distinct CDR3 sequences, 25% to 30% seen once. The extraction recovered at least 5.5 micrograms of total RNA per sample. CDR3 length equals 12 residues. CDR1 and CDR2 (germline): SGHTA, FQGNSA. Source material: blood. This rearrangement joins TRBV7-2 to TRBJ1-2; 9 bases align to TRBD1. The receptor was isolated from an older woman in good health. The CDR3 DNA is TGTGTCAGCACCCCGGGACAGGGAAGCTACACCTTC. Residues: CVSTPGQGSYTF.